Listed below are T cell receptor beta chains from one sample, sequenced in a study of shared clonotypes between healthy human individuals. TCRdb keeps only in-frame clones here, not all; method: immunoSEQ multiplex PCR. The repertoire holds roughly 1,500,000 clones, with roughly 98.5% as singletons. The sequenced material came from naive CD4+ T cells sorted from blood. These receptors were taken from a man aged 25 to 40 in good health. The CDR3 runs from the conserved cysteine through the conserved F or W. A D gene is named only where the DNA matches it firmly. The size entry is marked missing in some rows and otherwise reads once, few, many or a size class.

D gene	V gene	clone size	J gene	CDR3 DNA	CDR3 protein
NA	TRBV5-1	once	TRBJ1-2	TGCGCCAGCAGCCTTCGGGGAGAAGACTATGGCTACACCTTC	CASSLRGEDYGYTF
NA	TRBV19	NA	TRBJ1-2	TGTGCCAGTAGTAGTACTGGGATGGGAGGCTACACCTTC	CASSSTGMGGYTF
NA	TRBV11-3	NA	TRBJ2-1	TGTGCCAGCAGCTTAGATATGGACAATGAGCAGTTCTTC	CASSLDMDNEQFF
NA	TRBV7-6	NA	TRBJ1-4	TGTGCCAGCAGCCTCGGGGGGAGGGACCTGTTTTTT	CASSLGGRDLFF
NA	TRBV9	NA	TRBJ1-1	TGTGCCAGCAGCGTAGTACCCCTAGCCACTGAAGCTTTCTTT	CASSVVPLATEAFF
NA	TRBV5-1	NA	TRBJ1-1	TGCGCCAGCAGCCTACAGGGCTCCCGAACCACTGAAGCTTTCTTT	CASSLQGSRTTEAFF
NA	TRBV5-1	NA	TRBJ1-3	TGCGCCAGCAGTTTAACGGGGACCCTCTCTGGAAACACCATATATTTT	CASSLTGTLSGNTIYF
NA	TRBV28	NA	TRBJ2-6	TGTGCCAGCAGTTTATTAGGCAGGGCGGAGGCCAACGTCCTGACTTTC	CASSLLGRAEANVLTF
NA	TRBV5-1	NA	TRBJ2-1	TGCGCCAGCAGCTTGATAGGGCCTCCGGACAATGAGCAGTTCTTC	CASSLIGPPDNEQFF
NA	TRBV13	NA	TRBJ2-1	TGTGCCAGCAGCTCGGGGCTCCCCGGTCAGCAGTTCTTC	CASSSGLPGQQFF
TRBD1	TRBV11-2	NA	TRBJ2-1	TGTGCCAGCAGCTCACGAACCGGGACAGGGGTTGTTAATGAGCAGTTCTTC	CASSSRTGTGVVNEQFF
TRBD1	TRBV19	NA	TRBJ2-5	TGTGCCAGTAGTCCAGGGCGGACAGGGAGGGAGACCCAGTACTTC	CASSPGRTGRETQYF
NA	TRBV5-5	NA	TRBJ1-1	TGTGCCAGCAGCCCGGAACGACAGATGAGGAACACTGAAACTTTCTTT	CASSPERQMRNTETFF
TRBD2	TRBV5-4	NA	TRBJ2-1	TGTGCCAGCAGCTCGGAGGGCGTAGCGGGAGCCAATGAGCAGTTCTTC	CASSSEGVAGANEQFF
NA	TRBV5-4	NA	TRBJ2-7	TGTGCCAGCAGCTTGCGGGGGGCCATCTACGAGCAGTACTTC	CASSLRGAIYEQYF
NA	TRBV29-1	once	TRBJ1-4	TGCAGCGGACTCCTGGGGACGGGTGAAAAACTGTTTTTT	CSGLLGTGEKLFF
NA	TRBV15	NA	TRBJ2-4	TGTGCCACCAGCAGAGATCGGGTACCCAGCAACATTCAGTACTTC	CATSRDRVPSNIQYF
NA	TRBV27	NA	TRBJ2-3	TGTGCCAGCCAACACCCGGGCACAGATACGCAGTATTTT	CASQHPGTDTQYF
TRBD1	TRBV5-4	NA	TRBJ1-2	TGTGCCAGCAGCCCAATTCAGGGGGACTATGGCTACACCTTC	CASSPIQGDYGYTF
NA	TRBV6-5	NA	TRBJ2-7	TGTGCCAGCAGTTACTTAGCCGGTACGTTGGGCGAGCAGTACTTC	CASSYLAGTLGEQYF
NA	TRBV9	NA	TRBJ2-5	TGTGCCAGCAGCTCCCGGGCCGCACCAGGGACGAAGGAGACCCAGTACTTC	CASSSRAAPGTKETQYF
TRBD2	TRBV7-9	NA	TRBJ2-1	TGTGCCAGCAGCCCCAGCGGGAGATACAATGAGCAGTTCTTC	CASSPSGRYNEQFF
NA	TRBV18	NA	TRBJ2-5	TGTGCCAGCTCACTGGCACCCAGAGAACAAGAGACCCAGTACTTC	CASSLAPREQETQYF
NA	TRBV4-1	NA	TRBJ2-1	TGCGCCAGCAGCCGTCCCGAGCGGGCTGAGCAGTTCTTC	CASSRPERAEQFF
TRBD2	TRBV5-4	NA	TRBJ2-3	TGTGCCAGCAGCTCAAGGACCGGGGGGAGCACAGATACGCAGTATTTT	CASSSRTGGSTDTQYF
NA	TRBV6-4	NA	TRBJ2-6	TGTGCCAGGGGACGGATGGGCTCTGGGGCCAACGTCCTGACTTTC	CARGRMGSGANVLTF
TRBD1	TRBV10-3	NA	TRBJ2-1	TGTGCCATAATAAACTCCCGGGACAGTCCGGACAACCACAATGAGCAGTTCTTC	CAIINSRDSPDNHNEQFF